The source of this T cell receptor (beta chain) is a study of blood T cells in healthy people across ages. The use of a sample-barcoded 5' primer and a J-beta primer mix characterized a second PCR of about 7 to 12 cycles. The yield of each sample was at least 3 million CDR3-containing paired-end reads. One entry per CDR3 protein, called by TCRdb with MiXCR from the 5' RACE reads. The sample has 1.5 million to 2 million distinct CDR3 sequences; 34% are singletons. CDR1 is SQVTM and CDR2 is ANQGSEA in the germline V gene. The CDR3 totals 11 residues. J was trimmed by 6 bases and V by 7 bases; bases with no gene match: 4. Whole-study results and caveats: Age brought a roughly linear fall in TCR beta diversity measured per million T cells. PBMCs left unsorted prevented a conclusive naive versus antigen-experienced comparison. Long-lived donors carried more naive CD4+ cells and greater diversity than aged donors.

In this sample, this clonotype turned up many times. What it binds is not known. Sequencing input: blood. This sequence originates from a woman in her thirties in good health. The chain recombines TRBV29-1 with TRBJ1-2; 8 nucleotides agree with TRBD1. The CDR3, as DNA: TGCAGCGGCACAGGGGGGCATGGCTACACCTTC. This sequence encodes CSGTGGHGYTF.